The clone carrying this T cell receptor (beta chain) was counted ten times or more. Antigen specificity is unknown. V lost 4 bases, J lost 8 bases, and 14 bases lay in between. Germline CDR1 LGHNA, CDR2 YSLEER. This CDR3 is built from 13 residues. This specimen belongs to a study of T cell repertoires in cytomegalovirus infection. Study information: Epitope selection comprised recently identified HLA-C-restricted CMV epitopes and well-studied HLA-B-restricted CMV epitopes. Study-wide results and caveats: Ex vivo responses were dominated by HLA-C-restricted CMV-specific TCR beta clonotypes. Cumulative frequency of public TCR beta families picked out carriers of CMV plus the relevant HLA.

TCRdb reprocessed the reads via MiXCR and lists one record per CDR3 protein. Here the sample spans about 830,000 distinct CDR3 sequences, 30% to 35% being singletons. This receptor was obtained from a human donor in good health (CMV status not recorded). Some clones in this sample may be carry-over from other donors' samples. The chain is built from TRBV4-3 and TRBJ1-1; TRBD1 might be the D (5 bases). This material consisted of cultured CD8+ T cells from PBMCs, taken from culture after CMV antigen stimulation. The CDR3 here is CASSPQDTKEAFF. DNA of the CDR3: TGCGCCAGCAGCCCCCAGGACACAAAAGAAGCTTTCTTT.